Here is one T cell receptor beta chain with its context. Germline V gene data show CDR1 as WSHSY and CDR2 as SAAADI. V lost 6 bases and J lost 5; bases outside the gene matches: 14. This CDR3 has 16 amino acids. The data are from a study of blood T cell repertoires in COVID-19. Across the study: COVID-19 samples from acute and convalescent phases originated in the United States, Italy and Spain. Nucleic acid was either cDNA or gDNA, and it came from T cells, B-cell-depleted T cells, or PBMCs.

Per the original data handling: Amplification of reference gene primers provided the estimated nucleated cell counts. The assay was immunoSEQ multiplex PCR, and TCRdb's table has in-frame clones only and misses some. That table furnishes V, J and clone size, whereas the DNA furnished D and trimming. This table has 200,000 to 250,000 clones, around 83% appearing once. The chain links TRBV10-2 to TRBJ2-7; 9 nucleotides line up with TRBD2. This receptor was identified in a woman between 18 and 29 years old with acute or convalescent COVID-19. The sample consisted of peripheral blood. In nucleotides, the CDR3 is TGCGCCAGCAGGAAGACCTCGGCTAGCGGGACGGACGAGCAGTACTTC. Translated, it gives CASRKTSASGTDEQYF.